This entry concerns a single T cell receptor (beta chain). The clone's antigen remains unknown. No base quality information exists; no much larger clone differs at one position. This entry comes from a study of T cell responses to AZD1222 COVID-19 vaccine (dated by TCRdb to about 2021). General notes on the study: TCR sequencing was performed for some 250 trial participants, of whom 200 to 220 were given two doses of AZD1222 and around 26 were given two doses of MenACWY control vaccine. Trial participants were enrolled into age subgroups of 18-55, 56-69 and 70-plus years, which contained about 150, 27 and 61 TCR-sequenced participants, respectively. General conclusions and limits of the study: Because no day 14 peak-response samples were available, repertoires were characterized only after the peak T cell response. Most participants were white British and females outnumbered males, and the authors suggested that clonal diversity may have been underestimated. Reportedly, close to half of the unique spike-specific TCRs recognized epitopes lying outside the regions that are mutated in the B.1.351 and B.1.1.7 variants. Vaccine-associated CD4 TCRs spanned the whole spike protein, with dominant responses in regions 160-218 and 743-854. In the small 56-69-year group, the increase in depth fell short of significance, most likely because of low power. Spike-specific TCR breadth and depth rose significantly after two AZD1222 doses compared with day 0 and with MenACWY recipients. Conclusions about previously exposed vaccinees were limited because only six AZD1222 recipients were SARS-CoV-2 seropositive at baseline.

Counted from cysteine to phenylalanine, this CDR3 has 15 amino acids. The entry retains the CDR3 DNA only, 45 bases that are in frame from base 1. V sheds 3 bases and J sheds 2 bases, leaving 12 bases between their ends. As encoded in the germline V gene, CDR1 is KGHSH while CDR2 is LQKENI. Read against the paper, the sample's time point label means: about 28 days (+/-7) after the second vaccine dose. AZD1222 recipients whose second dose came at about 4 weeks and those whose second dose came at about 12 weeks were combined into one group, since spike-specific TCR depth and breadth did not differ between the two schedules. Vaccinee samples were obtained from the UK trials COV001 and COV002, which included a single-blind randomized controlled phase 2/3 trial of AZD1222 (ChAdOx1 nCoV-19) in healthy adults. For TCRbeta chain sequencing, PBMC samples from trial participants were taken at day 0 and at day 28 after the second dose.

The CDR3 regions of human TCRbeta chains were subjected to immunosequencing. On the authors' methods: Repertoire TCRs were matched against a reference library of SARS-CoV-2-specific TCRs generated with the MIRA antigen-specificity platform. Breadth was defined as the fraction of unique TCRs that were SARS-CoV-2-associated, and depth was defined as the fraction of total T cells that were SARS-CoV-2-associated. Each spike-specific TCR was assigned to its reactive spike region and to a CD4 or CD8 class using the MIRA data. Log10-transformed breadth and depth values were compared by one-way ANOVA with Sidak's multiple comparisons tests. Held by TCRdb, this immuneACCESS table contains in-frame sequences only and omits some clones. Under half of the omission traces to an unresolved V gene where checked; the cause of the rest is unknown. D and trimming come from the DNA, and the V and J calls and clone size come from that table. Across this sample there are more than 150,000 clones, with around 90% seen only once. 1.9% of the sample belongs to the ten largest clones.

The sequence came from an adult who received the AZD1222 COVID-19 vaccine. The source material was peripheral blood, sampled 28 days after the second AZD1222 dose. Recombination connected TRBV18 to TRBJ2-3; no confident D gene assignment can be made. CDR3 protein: CASSPRRGPTDTQYF. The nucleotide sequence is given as TGTGCCAGCTCACCTCGGAGAGGCCCCACAGATACGCAGTATTTT.